The following is a T cell receptor (beta chain) sequence with its context. The sample belongs to a study of blood T cell repertoires in COVID-19. Produced via immunoSEQ multiplex PCR; TCRdb's table is partial and in-frame only. The data hold approximately 81,000 clones, with around 80% observed a single time. With 3 bases removed from V and 5 bases from J, the gap between germline ends came to 8 bases. The CDR3 runs to 13 residues. This clonotype originated in a human donor in a cohort sampled during active COVID-19. Sequenced sample: peripheral blood. V usage is TRBV12-3 or TRBV12-4 and J usage is TRBJ1-5; D unclear. CDR3 in DNA: TGTGCCAGCAGTTTGGTTGCAGATCAGCCCCAGCATTTT. The encoded protein is CASSLVADQPQHF.